These 25 T cell receptor beta chains were all obtained from the same sample, sequenced in a study of CD8 T cells in ankylosing spondylitis. Study-wide results and limits: Typical of ankylosing spondylitis blood, it appeared, was a TCR beta motif of roughly eight highly homologous variants.

TCRdb passed the 5' RACE reads through MiXCR, listing each CDR3 protein once. The table includes fewer than 450,000 distinct CDR3 sequences, 15% to 20% detected once. These receptors lack a known antigen. The sample taken for sequencing was blood, either unsorted or a sorted T cell fraction (not recorded which). These receptor sequences come from a male donor with ankylosing spondylitis.

This clonotype showed up just a few times. The chain links TRBV28 to TRBJ2-7, with D perhaps matching TRBD2 (7 bases). V lost 7 bases to trimming and J lost 5 bases, with 18 bases between them. This CDR3 region has 14 residues. Per the germline V gene, CDR1 is MDHEN and CDR2 is SYDVKM. CDR3 region: CASTLGGARNEQYF. The CDR3 bases are TGTGCCAGCACCCTGGGGGGGGCGAGGAACGAGCAGTACTTC.

The chain uses TRBV4-1 and TRBJ2-3; D uncertain. V dropped 5 bases and J dropped 3 bases, with 9 bases sitting between them. In germline, CDR1 is MGHRA, CDR2 YSYEKL. The CDR3 sequence is 13 residues long. DNA of the CDR3: TGCGCCAGCAGCTTTCAGTTTACAGATACGCAGTATTTT. This codes for CASSFQFTDTQYF.

This clonotype was observed a few times. V gene TRBV12-3 or TRBV12-4 combines with J gene TRBJ2-7; 12 nucleotides agree with TRBD2. The CDR3 extends over 14 amino acids. V was pared by 6 bases and J by 4 bases, with 4 bases of the junction left unmatched. DNA of the CDR3: TGTGCCAGCAGCCAAACTAGCGGGAGGTACGAGCAGTACTTC. It codes for CASSQTSGRYEQYF.

The chain couples TRBV4-1 to TRBJ1-1, with a tentative D call TRBD1 (5 bases). The CDR3 runs to 12 residues. Germline loops: CDR1 MGHRA, CDR2 YSYEKL. Trimming shortened V by 1 base and J by 5 bases, and 5 bases separated the two germline ends. The CDR3 bases are TGCGCCAGCAGCCAAGCAGGGACTGAAGCTTTCTTT. This translates into CASSQAGTEAFF.

This clonotype has a handful of counts. V gene TRBV12-3 or TRBV12-4 combines with J gene TRBJ2-3; D possibly uses TRBD1 or TRBD2 (5 bases each). Trimming took off 5 bases at V and 8 bases at J, with 20 bases between the two ends. This CDR3 spans 15 amino acids. This CDR3 is CASSPGTPPRATQYF. CDR3 nucleotide sequence: TGTGCCAGCAGTCCCGGGACCCCCCCCCGGGCTACGCAGTATTTT.

The CDR3 loop is CASTTDRGGYTF. The DNA for the CDR3 is TGTGCCAGCACCACGGACAGGGGTGGCTACACCTTC. The chain is built from TRBV6-2 or TRBV6-3 and TRBJ1-2; 9 nucleotides match TRBD1. V was clipped by 7 bases and J by 7 bases; unmatched bases: 4. From germline, CDR1 is MNHEY and CDR2 SVGEGT. The length of the CDR3 is 12 residues.

Only a few counts were recorded for this clonotype. The chain links TRBV27 to TRBJ1-1; 11 bases match TRBD1. V gave up 2 bases and J gave up 5 bases; unmatched junction bases: 4. The CDR3 runs to 15 residues. The germline V gene has CDR1 MNHEY and CDR2 SMNVEV (reference sequence). CDR3 residues: CASSLVDRGRTEAFF. The CDR3 bases are TGTGCCAGCAGTTTAGTGGACAGGGGGCGGACTGAAGCTTTCTTT.

This chain joins TRBV29-1 and TRBJ2-1; 11 bases line up with TRBD2. The V and J ends lost 7 bases and 0 bases, in that order; junction bases with no gene match: 8. The CDR3 has 16 amino acids. Germline-derived CDR1 and CDR2 are SQVTM and ANQGSEA. CDR3 amino acids: CSATPGLADSYNEQFF. The CDR3 region has the DNA TGCAGCGCCACCCCGGGACTAGCGGACTCCTACAATGAGCAGTTCTTC.

Only a few counts were recorded for this clonotype. J is TRBJ2-2 and V is TRBV12-3 or TRBV12-4; 10 positions match TRBD2. V lost 5 bases and J lost 3; bases outside the gene matches: 6. This CDR3 is 16 amino acids long. The CDR3 bases are TGTGCCAGCAGTAGGGGACTAGCGTTGTACACCGGGGAGCTGTTTTTT. Translating it yields CASSRGLALYTGELFF.

The CDR3 nucleotides read TGCAGCGTTGCTGCGGGAGCTTTTGAGCAGTTCTTC. Its protein is CSVAAGAFEQFF. The chain has TRBV29-1 and TRBJ2-1; 7 bases map to TRBD2. V lost 4 bases and J lost 9; bases outside the gene matches: 6. CDR3 length: 12 amino acids. Germline CDR1 and CDR2: SQVTM and ANQGSEA.

This clonotype has just a few counts. This chain uses TRBV6-2 or TRBV6-3 with TRBJ2-1; TRBD2 matches at 12 bases. The CDR3 totals 15 residues. V shed 6 bases, J shed 10 bases, and the junction held 10 bases outside the gene matches. Per germline, CDR1 MNHEY and CDR2 SVGEGT. The CDR3 DNA reads TGTGCCAGCAGGGACCAGGGACTAGCGGGCAGCGAGCAGTTCTTC. The encoded protein is CASRDQGLAGSEQFF.

This chain uses TRBV4-2 with TRBJ2-3; TRBD2 aligns across 10 bases. Germline CDR1 reads LGHNA; CDR2 reads YNFKEQ. The CDR3 has 20 amino acids. The junction had 20 bases not matched to a gene; V was cut back by 4 bases and J by 4 bases. The CDR3 bases are TGTGCCAGCAGCCTCTTGGGTAACACAGGGTTTAGCGGGAGGCCAGATACGCAGTATTTT. It translates to CASSLLGNTGFSGRPDTQYF.

Many counts were recorded for this clonotype. The rearrangement joins TRBV12-3 or TRBV12-4 to TRBJ2-1; D possibly corresponds to TRBD2 (7 bases). V lost 2 bases to trimming and J lost 13 bases, with 12 bases between them. The length of the CDR3 is 12 residues. CDR3 bases: TGTGCCAGCAGTTTACGGGGGGCGGGACAGTTCTTC. Its translation is CASSLRGAGQFF.

This chain uses TRBV2 with TRBJ1-6, with TRBD1 identical over 7 bases. The V gene end was trimmed by 7 bases and the J gene end by 7 bases; junction bases not matched to a gene: 10. Germline V lookup: CDR1 SNHLY, CDR2 FYNNEI. This CDR3 region has 15 residues. CDR3 nucleotides: TGTGCCAGCACCAAACACAGGGGAGAGAATTCACCCCTCCACTTT. It specifies CASTKHRGENSPLHF.

J is TRBJ2-5 and V is TRBV5-1; TRBD1 matches at 9 bases. CDR3 length: 14 residues. After removal of 4 bases from V and 3 bases from J, the junction contained 4 bases not matched to a gene. Germline-derived CDR1 and CDR2 are SGHRS and YFSETQ. Here the CDR3 reads CASSRDREKETQYF. DNA for the CDR3: TGCGCCAGCAGCCGGGACAGGGAAAAAGAGACCCAGTACTTC.

The chain uses TRBV9 and TRBJ2-7; D perhaps matches TRBD2 (5 bases). The V and J ends lost 4 bases and 6 bases respectively, with 11 bases between them. There are 12 residues in the CDR3. Germline CDR1 and CDR2: SGDLS and YYNGEE. CDR3: CASSPRSGEQYF. The CDR3 nucleotides are TGTGCCAGCAGCCCCCGAAGCGGCGAGCAGTACTTC.

In its sample, this clonotype was seen a few times. The gene calls are TRBV12-3 or TRBV12-4 and TRBJ2-2; 12 nucleotides line up with TRBD2. The trim removed 3 bases at V and 2 bases at J, leaving 10 bases unmatched. There are 19 residues in the CDR3. The DNA of the CDR3 is TGTGCCAGCAGTTTTAGGAGGACTAGCGGGACCCCTAACACCGGGGAGCTGTTTTTT. As protein: CASSFRRTSGTPNTGELFF.

This clonotype was counted a few times. Germline is not matched at one junction end, which may reflect a read error. The V call is TRBV7-7, the J call TRBJ2-1; D is perhaps TRBD2 (6 bases). CDR1 and CDR2 (germline): SSHAT, FNYEAQ (reference sequence). The CDR3 has 13 amino acids. CDR3 DNA sequence: TGTGCTAGCAGCTCGGGGGTGGGCAATGAGCAGTTCTTC. Translating it yields CASSSGVGNEQFF.

This chain joins TRBV5-1 and TRBJ1-1; D uncertain. Germline V gene lookup returns CDR1 SGHRS and CDR2 YFSETQ. Trimming cost V 1 base and J 1 base, with 8 bases left between them. The CDR3 length is 14 residues. The CDR3 DNA follows: TGCGCCAGCAGCTTGACAGCAGGGAACACTGAAGCTTTCTTT. Translated: CASSLTAGNTEAFF.

This clonotype was recorded at least ten times. This chain connects TRBV29-1 to TRBJ1-1; no reliable D call. V was cut by 4 bases and J by 3 bases, with 6 bases left in between. The CDR3 consists of 11 residues. CDR1 and CDR2 from the germline V gene are SQVTM and ANQGSEA. The DNA for the CDR3 is TGCAGCGTTGCTGAGGACACTGAAGCTTTCTTT. It is translated as CSVAEDTEAFF. Full variable domain (remainder filled in from reference TRBV29-1 and TRBJ1-1): SAVISQKPSRDICQRGTSLTIQCQVDSQVTMMFWYRQQPGQSLTLIATANQGSEATYESGFVIDKFPISRPNLTFSTLTVSNMSPEDSSIYLCSVAEDTEAFFGQGTRLTVV.

In its sample, this clonotype was seen many times. The chain employs TRBV5-1 and TRBJ2-1; D could derive from TRBD1 or TRBD2 (8 bases each). Germline values: CDR1 SGHRS, CDR2 YFSETQ. With 4 bases removed from V and 5 bases from J, the gap between germline ends came to 13 bases. This CDR3 spans 14 amino acids. The chain's CDR3 is CASSVAGQDNEQFF. Here the CDR3 DNA reads TGCGCCAGCAGCGTAGCGGGACAGGACAATGAGCAGTTCTTC.

This clonotype was seen ten or more times. V and J are TRBV12-3 or TRBV12-4 and TRBJ1-1; D perhaps matches TRBD1 (5 bases). Trimming took 3 bases from V and 1 from J, leaving 12 bases between them. This CDR3 is 15 amino acids long. CDR3 nucleotides: TGTGCCAGCAGTTTGGGACTCGTCTGGAACACTGAAGCTTTCTTT. Its protein is CASSLGLVWNTEAFF.

In this sample, this clonotype turned up many times. The chain employs TRBV5-1 and TRBJ2-7, with D possibly being TRBD2 (5 bases). This CDR3 is built from 15 residues. The germline gives CDR1 SGHRS, CDR2 YFSETQ. The V and J ends lost 2 bases and 0 bases respectively, with 12 bases between them. The CDR3 spells CASSFPGDSSYEQYF. The CDR3 coding sequence is TGCGCCAGCAGCTTCCCCGGGGATAGCTCCTACGAGCAGTACTTC.

This clonotype was recorded a few times. DNA of the CDR3: TGTGCCAGCAGTCCCCGGACAGGGGGCGGCACCGGGGAGCTGTTTTTT. It is translated as CASSPRTGGGTGELFF. The chain joins TRBV27 to TRBJ2-2, with TRBD1 matching 11 bases. This CDR3 spans 16 amino acids. Germline V CDR1 and CDR2: MNHEY, SMNVEV (reference sequence). Unmatched junction bases numbered 6, after V lost 5 bases and J lost 4 bases.

Ten or more counts support this clonotype. This chain links TRBV7-2 with TRBJ2-3, with unresolved D. Germline loops: CDR1 SGHTA, CDR2 FQGNSA. The CDR3 consists of 13 residues. V was pared by 6 bases and J by 1 base, with 8 bases between. The CDR3 loop is CASSLWGTDTQYF. CDR3 DNA sequence: TGTGCCAGCAGTCTCTGGGGCACAGATACGCAGTATTTT.